Following are 21 T cell receptor beta chains from one sample sequenced in a study of cytomegalovirus exposure and HLA in healthy donors. The PCR employed 60 Vbeta primers together with 13 Jbeta primers. Generated by immunoSEQ multiplex PCR, the TCRdb table keeps only in-frame clones and is missing some. Among 190,000 or so clones listed, around four fifths were seen once. Sequencing used PBMCs. The origin of the receptors is a man aged 45 to 65 in good health and CMV-seronegative.

About this clone itself: A read error may produce the germline difference seen at one junction end. V usage is TRBV4-1 and J usage is TRBJ2-7; 7 bases line up with TRBD2. Germline values: CDR1 MGHRA, CDR2 YSYEKL. This CDR3 is built from 15 residues. CDR3 residues: CASSQEGLDSAERYF. CDR3 bases: TGCGCCAGCAGCCAAGAAGGACTAGACTCAGCCGAGCGGTACTTC.

The chain links TRBV19 to TRBJ1-6, with D possibly matching TRBD1 (6 bases). This CDR3 has 15 amino acids. Trimming shortened V by 0 bases and J by 10 bases, and 13 bases separated the two germline ends. The germline gives CDR1 LNHDA, CDR2 SQIVND (reference sequence). The CDR3 here is CASSIDQGTGSPLHF. CDR3 sequence (DNA): TGTGCCAGTAGTATAGATCAGGGGACGGGGTCACCCCTCCACTTT.

J is TRBJ1-4 and V is TRBV6-1; D not certain. V lost 4 bases, J lost 6 bases, and 6 bases lay in between. This CDR3 is 12 amino acids long. Germline-derived CDR1 and CDR2 are MNHNS and SASEGT. CDR3 amino acids: CASSGDYEKLFF. The DNA of the CDR3 is TGTGCCAGCAGTGGAGATTATGAAAAACTGTTTTTT.

In the case of this clone: Other DNA sequences from this sample encode an identical CDR3 as well. The gene calls are TRBV18 and TRBJ1-4, with D perhaps matching TRBD1 (6 bases). The CDR3 extends over 14 amino acids. The ends were cut back, 3 bases at V and 2 bases at J, with 7 bases in the middle. Germline V lookup: CDR1 KGHSH, CDR2 LQKENI. The CDR3 spells CASSPTGTNEKLFF. CDR3 nucleotide sequence: TGTGCCAGCTCACCCACAGGGACTAATGAAAAACTGTTTTTT.

V and J are TRBV10-3 and TRBJ1-5; no firm D call. With 9 bases removed from V and 0 bases from J, the gap between germline ends came to 9 bases. From germline, CDR1 is ENHRY and CDR2 SYGVKD. The CDR3 spans 13 residues. CDR3 sequence reads: CAITTDSNQPQHF. CDR3 nucleotides: TGTGCCATAACTACGGATAGCAATCAGCCCCAGCATTTT.

The chain combines TRBV9 with TRBJ2-5, with 9 positions matching TRBD2. V shed 0 bases, J shed 5 bases, and the junction held 5 bases outside the gene matches. From germline, CDR1 is SGDLS and CDR2 YYNGEE. CDR3 length equals 15 residues. The CDR3 here is CASSVASGAEETQYF. In DNA form, the CDR3 reads TGTGCCAGCAGCGTAGCTAGCGGGGCGGAGGAGACCCAGTACTTC. Full variable domain (missing parts from reference TRBV9 and TRBJ2-5): DSGVTQTPKHLITATGQRVTLRCSPRSGDLSVYWYQQSLDQGLQFLIQYYNGEERAKGNILERFSAQQFPDLHSELNLSSLELGDSALYFCASSVASGAEETQYFGPGTRLLVL.

The chain combines TRBV7-3 with TRBJ2-2; 7 bases match TRBD1. Per the germline V gene, CDR1 is SGHTA and CDR2 is FQGTGA. Unmatched junction bases numbered 5, after V lost 5 bases and J lost 8 bases. The CDR3 has 13 residues. Here the CDR3 DNA reads TGTGCCAGCAGCCCCCAGGGGGTAGGGGAGCTGTTTTTT. It codes for CASSPQGVGELFF.

The V gene is TRBV21-1, the J gene TRBJ2-1; no check of the table's D call, TRBD1, against the DNA was made. TRBV21-1 is shown as a pseudogene. The CDR3 is 15 amino acids. The CDR3 sequence: CASSLPGQGRNEQFF. CDR3 coding DNA: TGTGCCAGCAGTTTACCGGGACAGGGAAGGAATGAGCAGTTCTTC.

CDR3: CASSYGQYITDTQYF. The CDR3 region has the DNA TGTGCCAGCAGTTACGGACAGTACATAACAGATACGCAGTATTTT. The rearrangement joins TRBV6-6 to TRBJ2-3; tentative D call: TRBD1 (6 bases). Germline lookup yields CDR1 MNHNY and CDR2 SVGAGI (reference sequence). Trimming took 2 bases from V and 3 from J, leaving 12 bases between them. CDR3 size: 15 residues.

The chain is built from TRBV9 and TRBJ1-4, with D hard to call. Deletions cut 4 bases from V and 5 bases from J, with 9 bases between. The CDR3 spans 13 residues. Germline values: CDR1 SGDLS, CDR2 YYNGEE. The CDR3 region is CASSPWENEKLFF. The CDR3 coding sequence is TGTGCCAGCAGCCCCTGGGAGAATGAAAAACTGTTTTTT.

This rearrangement joins TRBV16 to TRBJ1-2; possibly TRBD1 for D (6 bases). The CDR3 sequence is 16 residues long. Trimming shortened V by 0 bases and J by 1 base, and 12 bases separated the two germline ends. Germline CDR1 reads KGHSY; CDR2 reads FQNENV. As DNA, the CDR3 is TGTGCCAGCAGCCAATCTGGGGCAGGGGTTAACTATGGCTACACCTTC. It is translated as CASSQSGAGVNYGYTF.

This chain links TRBV2 with TRBJ2-7; 7 nucleotides match TRBD1. Losses at the gene ends were 3 bases for V and 5 bases for J; bases not matched to a gene: 4. CDR1 SNHLY and CDR2 FYNNEI come from the germline V gene. This CDR3 region has 13 residues. This CDR3 reads CASSERQGNEQYF. The CDR3 nucleotides read TGTGCCAGCAGTGAGAGACAGGGTAACGAGCAGTACTTC.

J is TRBJ1-2 and V is TRBV7-3; tentative D call: TRBD1 (5 bases). The CDR3 spans 14 residues. V was cut by 5 bases and J by 4 bases, with 14 bases left in between. Germline CDR1 SGHTA, CDR2 FQGTGA. The CDR3 coding sequence is TGTGCCAGCAGCCCCTTCGGGGGAACCTATGGCTACACCTTC. Translating gives CASSPFGGTYGYTF.

The J gene is TRBJ2-1, the V gene TRBV6-5, with 9 positions matching TRBD1. This CDR3 is 15 amino acids long. Germline V CDR1 and CDR2: MNHEY, SVGAGI. J gave up 2 bases and V 6 bases, and 5 bases lay outside the gene matches. CDR3 in DNA: TGTGCCAGCAGCCGGACAGGGGTCACCTACAATGAGCAGTTCTTC. Translation: CASSRTGVTYNEQFF.

J is TRBJ2-2 and V is TRBV19; 7 positions match TRBD1. After removal of 3 bases from V and 1 base from J, the junction contained 5 bases not matched to a gene. Germline values: CDR1 LNHDA, CDR2 SQIVND (reference sequence). This CDR3 is 16 amino acids long. The CDR3 DNA is TGTGCCAGTAGTATGAGACGACAGGGGAACACCGGGGAGCTGTTTTTT. Its protein is CASSMRRQGNTGELFF.

The chain is built from TRBV11-3 and TRBJ1-1, with TRBD1 as a possible D gene (6 bases). Germline assignment: CDR1 SGHNT and CDR2 YENEEA. Trimming removed 0 bases at V and 0 bases at J, with 8 bases between. The CDR3 is made up of 15 amino acids. The CDR3 loop is CASSLDGQLNTEAFF. DNA for the CDR3: TGTGCCAGCAGCTTAGATGGACAGTTGAACACTGAAGCTTTCTTT. Full variable domain (outside the CDR3, taken from reference TRBV11-3 and TRBJ1-1): EAGVVQSPRYKIIEKKQPVAFWCNPISGHNTLYWYLQNLGQGPELLIRYENEEAVDDSQLPKDRFSAERLKGVDSTLKIQPAELGDSAVYLCASSLDGQLNTEAFFGQGTRLTVV.

V gene TRBV5-1 combines with J gene TRBJ2-7, with 11 bases aligning to TRBD2. The CDR3 length is 15 residues. Germline assignment: CDR1 SGHRS and CDR2 YFSETQ. Germline trimming cut 4 bases from V and 4 bases from J; bases unmatched to any gene: 7. The CDR3 is CASSEGTSGFYEQYF. As DNA, the CDR3 is TGCGCCAGCAGCGAAGGGACTAGCGGATTTTACGAGCAGTACTTC.

The rearrangement uses TRBV30 and TRBJ2-5; 11 bases are shared with TRBD2. CDR1 is GTSNPN and CDR2 is SVGIG in the germline V gene (reference sequence). The CDR3 has 16 amino acids. V shed 3 bases, J shed 4 bases, and the junction held 10 bases outside the gene matches. DNA of the CDR3: TGTGCCTGGAGCTATGGACTAGCGGGTTTGGGAGAGACCCAGTACTTC. This gives the protein CAWSYGLAGLGETQYF.

This chain connects TRBV5-8 to TRBJ2-1, with D possibly matching TRBD2 (6 bases). This CDR3 comprises 14 residues. Germline lookup yields CDR1 SGHTS and CDR2 YDEGEE. V dropped 4 bases and J dropped 1 base, with 9 bases sitting between them. The CDR3 DNA follows: TGTGCCAGCAGCGCGGGGCAGTCCTACAATGAGCAGTTCTTC. This translates into CASSAGQSYNEQFF.

The V gene is TRBV18, the J gene TRBJ1-6, with 9 bases aligning to TRBD1. Germline values: CDR1 KGHSH, CDR2 LQKENI. CDR3 length: 15 residues. V was pared by 3 bases and J by 5 bases, with 2 bases of the junction left unmatched. Here the CDR3 DNA reads TGTGCCAGCTCACCGGGACAGGGAGATAATTCACCCCTCCACTTT. Amino acid sequence: CASSPGQGDNSPLHF.

V and J are TRBV6-1 and TRBJ1-2, with a possible D match to TRBD1 (5 bases). The CDR3 is 14 residues long. Germline loops: CDR1 MNHNS, CDR2 SASEGT. The V and J ends lost 6 bases and 3 bases respectively, with 14 bases between them. For the CDR3, the DNA is TGTGCCAGCAGCCGCAGGGTATCGGACTATGGCTACACCTTC. Amino acid sequence: CASSRRVSDYGYTF.